Listed here are 16 T cell receptor beta chains from one sample, sequenced in a study of blood T cell repertoires in COVID-19 (dated by TCRdb to about 2020). The library was generated by the immunoSEQ multiplex PCR assay. TCRdb carries this immuneACCESS record with in-frame sequences only. Its versions omit some clonotypes, under half of them owing to an unresolved V gene in the studies checked, with the rest unexplained. Within this sample are roughly 220,000 clones, with approximately 84% of them counted one time only. 15% of the sample comes from the top ten. The material sequenced was PBMCs or T cells enriched from blood (not recorded which). The receptor set was obtained from a man in his forties or fifties who had recovered from COVID-19.

J is TRBJ2-1 and V is TRBV24-1, with TRBD1 matching over 10 bases. The ends lost 8 bases at V and 5 bases at J; junction bases unmatched: 5. The CDR3 consists of 14 residues. CDR1 and CDR2 (germline): KGHDR, SFDVKD. CDR3 nucleotide sequence: TGTGCCACCAATCCCGGGACAGGGGACAATGAGCAGTTCTTC. The encoded protein is CATNPGTGDNEQFF.

The chain uses TRBV6-1 and TRBJ1-1; TRBD1 matches at 9 bases. Germline values: CDR1 MNHNS, CDR2 SASEGT. The length of the CDR3 is 15 residues. V lost 1 base to trimming and J lost 4 bases; unmatched junction nucleotides: 4. The CDR3 DNA sequence: TGTGCCAGCAGTGAAGATACAGGGGGCGGCACTGAAGCTTTCTTT. This encodes CASSEDTGGGTEAFF.

The chain combines TRBV3-1 (or the pseudogene TRBV3-2) with TRBJ2-7; 7 bases fit TRBD1. The germline V gene encodes CDR1 LGHDT and CDR2 YNNKEL (reference sequence). CDR3 size: 15 residues. V was pared by 4 bases and J by 4 bases, with 10 bases of the junction left unmatched. This CDR3 reads CASSPNPGTVYEQYF. The CDR3 coding sequence is TGTGCCAGCAGCCCCAATCCCGGGACAGTTTACGAGCAGTACTTC.

This clone was counted between two and nine times. This CDR3 reads CASSPLVNRANQPQHF. CDR3 nucleotides: TGTGCCAGCAGCCCTCTTGTAAATCGAGCCAATCAGCCCCAGCATTTT. The chain links TRBV14 to TRBJ1-5; no clear D. Germline-derived CDR1 and CDR2 are SGHDN and FVKESK. Deletions cut 4 bases from V and 3 bases from J, with 16 bases between. The CDR3 contains 16 residues.

In its sample, this clone was seen many times. This rearrangement joins TRBV12-3 or TRBV12-4 to TRBJ1-2, with D tentatively TRBD1 (6 bases). The CDR3 is made up of 11 amino acids. Trimming took 4 bases from V and 10 from J, leaving 10 bases between them. CDR3 in amino acids: CASSSRGSYTF. DNA for the CDR3: TGTGCCAGCAGTTCCAGGGGATCCTACACCTTC.

V usage is TRBV7-3 and J usage is TRBJ2-1; D uncertain. The CDR3 is 15 residues long. Trimming took 1 base from V and 4 from J, leaving 11 bases between them. From germline, CDR1 is SGHTA and CDR2 FQGTGA. The DNA of the CDR3 is TGTGCCAGCAGCTTAAATTATAGCCCATACAATGAGCAGTTCTTC. Protein sequence: CASSLNYSPYNEQFF.

The chain has TRBV19 and TRBJ1-1, with TRBD1 as a possible D gene (6 bases). Germline assignment: CDR1 LNHDA and CDR2 SQIVND (reference sequence). There are 16 residues in the CDR3. V gave up 1 base and J gave up 5 bases, with 17 bases separating them. The CDR3 nucleotides read TGTGCCAGTAGTATAGGAGGGACAACGAGGCGGACTGAAGCTTTCTTT. Translated, it gives CASSIGGTTRRTEAFF.

The V call is TRBV15, the J call TRBJ1-4; a possible D gene is TRBD1 (6 bases). Per germline, CDR1 LNHNV and CDR2 YYDKDF (reference sequence). V lost 8 bases, J lost 5 bases, and 15 bases lay in between. The CDR3 contains 14 residues. CDR3 amino acids: CATSPGQGNEKLFF. DNA for the CDR3: TGTGCCACCTCTCCGGGGCAGGGGAATGAAAAACTGTTTTTT.

The chain couples TRBV27 to TRBJ2-1; no firm D call. CDR1 MNHEY and CDR2 SMNVEV come from the germline V gene (reference sequence). The V and J ends lost 3 bases and 7 bases respectively, with 16 bases between them. The CDR3 loop spans 15 amino acids. CDR3 residues: CASSFTIAALNEQFF. DNA of the CDR3: TGTGCCAGCAGTTTTACGATTGCCGCACTAAATGAGCAGTTCTTC.

This clone was observed once. The rearrangement uses TRBV11-2 and TRBJ2-1, with 9 bases aligning to TRBD2. The CDR3 loop spans 15 amino acids. J lost 4 bases, V lost 5 bases, and 6 bases had no gene match. CDR1 and CDR2 (germline): SGHAT, FQNNGV. The CDR3 protein is CASSPGTSPYNEQFF. The CDR3 DNA sequence: TGTGCCAGCAGCCCCGGGACTAGCCCTTACAATGAGCAGTTCTTC.

The rearrangement joins TRBV5-3 to TRBJ1-6; 11 nucleotides align to TRBD1. TRBV5-3 is flagged as an ORF with uncertain function. V shed 4 bases and J 19 bases; nucleotides not matched to a gene: 4. This CDR3 is built from 11 residues. Here the CDR3 reads CARSGGTGGHF. The CDR3, as DNA: TGTGCCAGAAGCGGGGGGACAGGGGGACACTTT.

This clone is a singleton in its sample. This specimen includes other DNA sequences encoding the same CDR3. This rearrangement joins TRBV5-1 to TRBJ1-3; no definite D call. Germline CDR1 reads SGHRS; CDR2 reads YFSETQ. This CDR3 spans 14 amino acids. The ends were cut back, 5 bases at V and 0 bases at J, with 9 bases in the middle. This CDR3 is CASSSEGSGNTIYF. CDR3 coding DNA: TGCGCCAGCAGTTCGGAGGGCTCTGGAAACACCATATATTTT.

The chain joins TRBV19 to TRBJ2-7; maybe TRBD1 (6 bases). The CDR3 runs to 14 residues. The germline V gene encodes CDR1 LNHDA and CDR2 SQIVND (reference sequence). Trimming left V 6 bases short and J 3 bases short, with 15 bases between. CDR3 sequence: CASSRAGALYEQYF. In DNA form, the CDR3 reads TGTGCCAGTAGCAGGGCAGGGGCGCTCTACGAGCAGTACTTC.

This rearrangement joins TRBV18 to TRBJ2-5, with D maybe TRBD2 (5 bases). V lost 2 bases and J 3 bases, leaving 7 bases between the germline ends. Germline V lookup: CDR1 KGHSH, CDR2 LQKENI. The CDR3 contains 13 residues. The CDR3 loop reads CASSPGSKETQYF. DNA for the CDR3: TGTGCCAGCTCACCAGGGAGTAAAGAGACCCAGTACTTC.

V gene TRBV27 combines with J gene TRBJ1-4; 8 nucleotides align to TRBD1. The CDR3 spans 13 residues. V was clipped by 5 bases and J by 8 bases; unmatched bases: 4. Per the germline V gene, CDR1 is MNHEY and CDR2 is SMNVEV (reference sequence). CDR3 sequence reads: CASSQGAGEKLFF. The DNA for the CDR3 is TGTGCCAGCAGTCAGGGGGCCGGGGAAAAACTGTTTTTT.

This chain connects TRBV9 to TRBJ2-2; 15 bases map to TRBD2. J was trimmed by 5 bases and V by 4 bases; bases with no gene match: 6. The germline V gene encodes CDR1 SGDLS and CDR2 YYNGEE. The CDR3 sequence is 17 residues long. As DNA, the CDR3 is TGTGCCAGCAGCCCAAGAGGACTAGCGGGAGGGACCGGGGAGCTGTTTTTT. Protein product: CASSPRGLAGGTGELFF.